These 26 T cell receptor beta chains share one sample of origin, sequenced in a study of CD8 T cells in ankylosing spondylitis. TCRdb fed the 5' RACE reads into MiXCR, producing one record per CDR3 protein. This sample has 350,000 or so distinct CDR3 sequences, with about 14% found just once. The source material was blood, either unsorted or a sorted T cell fraction (not recorded which). The receptors here all came from a male donor with ankylosing spondylitis or in good health (not recorded which).

The chain is built from TRBV7-2 and TRBJ2-3; D gene uncertain. The germline V gene encodes CDR1 SGHTA and CDR2 FQGNSA. V was clipped by 1 base and J by 5 bases, with 16 bases between them. This CDR3 is 16 amino acids long. The CDR3 spells CASSLVGLHSGDTQYF. DNA for the CDR3: TGTGCCAGCAGCTTAGTAGGTCTTCACTCCGGAGATACGCAGTATTTT. The full variable domain, completed using reference TRBV7-2 and TRBJ2-3, is GAGVSQSPSNKVTEKGKDVELRCDPISGHTALYWYRQSLGQGLEFLIYFQGNSAPDKSGLPSDRFSAERTGGSVSTLTIQRTQQEDSAVYLCASSLVGLHSGDTQYFGPGTRLTVL.

The J gene is TRBJ1-1, the V gene TRBV9; D uncertain. The CDR3 sequence is 13 residues long. V lost 2 bases and J 5 bases, leaving 10 bases between the germline ends. The germline V gene has CDR1 SGDLS and CDR2 YYNGEE. The CDR3 sequence: CASSVGIGTEAFF. The CDR3 DNA is TGTGCCAGCAGCGTGGGGATAGGTACTGAAGCTTTCTTT.

This clonotype was counted ten times or more. The chain is built from TRBV4-1 and TRBJ2-7; D not certain. The V end was cut by 0 bases, the J end by 0 bases, with 12 bases between. CDR1 is MGHRA and CDR2 is YSYEKL in the germline V gene. The CDR3 runs 16 residues. CDR3: CASSQDNNLNSYEQYF. Here the CDR3 DNA reads TGCGCCAGCAGCCAAGATAACAACCTGAACTCCTACGAGCAGTACTTC.

This clonotype was seen only a few times. The chain combines TRBV3-1 with TRBJ2-5; no reliable D call. Germline V gene lookup returns CDR1 LGHDT and CDR2 YNNKEL (reference sequence). Trimming pared 1 base from V and 1 base from J, leaving 7 bases between. This CDR3 has 14 amino acids. CDR3 coding DNA: TGTGCCAGCAGCCAAGTCAACAGCCAAGAGACCCAGTACTTC. Amino acids: CASSQVNSQETQYF.

This rearrangement joins TRBV7-7 to TRBJ2-7; 9 bases are a match to TRBD2. Per the germline V gene, CDR1 is SSHAT and CDR2 is FNYEAQ (reference sequence). The CDR3 has 15 residues. J was trimmed by 6 bases and V by 0 bases; bases with no gene match: 6. CDR3 sequence: CASSLAGGGRGEQYF. The CDR3 nucleotides are TGTGCCAGCAGCTTAGCGGGCGGCGGGAGGGGCGAGCAGTACTTC.

This clonotype was observed a few times. The chain employs TRBV5-1 and TRBJ1-1; 8 bases map to TRBD1. The V and J ends lost 3 bases and 3 bases, in that order; junction bases with no gene match: 1. Germline lookup yields CDR1 SGHRS and CDR2 YFSETQ. This CDR3 contains 13 residues. The CDR3 sequence: CASSSGQDTEAFF. DNA of the CDR3: TGCGCCAGCAGCTCGGGACAGGACACTGAAGCTTTCTTT.

This clonotype was counted at least ten times. V gene TRBV12-3 or TRBV12-4 combines with J gene TRBJ2-7, with TRBD2 as a possible D gene (5 bases). V was trimmed by 3 bases and J by 3 bases, leaving 6 bases between them. The length of the CDR3 is 12 residues. The DNA of the CDR3 is TGTGCCAGCAGTTTCCGGGGCTACGAGCAGTACTTC. Translating gives CASSFRGYEQYF.

This clonotype was observed a handful of times. The CDR3 region has the DNA TGTGCCAGCAGCTTATTCGATGAGCAGTTCTTC. Translated, it gives CASSLFDEQFF. The rearrangement links TRBV5-6 to TRBJ2-1; D call uncertain. The CDR3 extends over 11 amino acids. The V end was cut by 2 bases, the J end by 8 bases, with 5 bases between. Germline values: CDR1 SGHDT, CDR2 YYEEEE.

The rearrangement links TRBV9 to TRBJ1-3; the D is unclear. The V end lost 0 bases, the J end lost 8 bases, and 12 bases lay between the germline ends. Germline V gene lookup returns CDR1 SGDLS and CDR2 YYNGEE. The CDR3 is 14 amino acids. CDR3 bases: TGTGCCAGCAGCGTAGAGGCGACTCAGGACACCATATATTTT. It yields the protein CASSVEATQDTIYF.

The chain combines TRBV5-5 with TRBJ2-1; 10 bases line up with TRBD2. Germline CDR1 and CDR2: SGHKS and YYEKEE (reference sequence). After removal of 0 bases from V and 10 bases from J, the junction contained 13 bases not matched to a gene. The CDR3 totals 17 residues. CDR3 bases: TGTGCCAGCAGCTTGGAGGCTAGCGGGAGTAGGAACCGCGAGCAGTTCTTC. Residues: CASSLEASGSRNREQFF.

J is TRBJ2-7 and V is TRBV12-3 or TRBV12-4; D unresolved. Trimming cost V 6 bases and J 9 bases, with 18 bases left between them. The CDR3 loop spans 13 amino acids. DNA for the CDR3: TGTGCCAGCAGCCATACCCCTACTACCGGGCAGTACTTC. This codes for CASSHTPTTGQYF.

This clonotype has a handful of counts. The rearrangement joins TRBV5-1 to TRBJ2-3; the match to TRBD1 covers 9 bases. The J segment lost 3 bases and the V segment lost 4 bases, leaving 3 bases of the junction unmatched. The germline V gene has CDR1 SGHRS and CDR2 YFSETQ. The CDR3 has 14 residues. CDR3 sequence (DNA): TGCGCCAGCAGCCAAGGACAGGGGACAGATACGCAGTATTTT. Translated, it gives CASSQGQGTDTQYF.

The rearrangement uses TRBV29-1 and TRBJ2-2, with D possibly being TRBD1 or TRBD2 (6 bases each). V lost 5 bases and J 4 bases, leaving 14 bases between the germline ends. Germline V gene lookup returns CDR1 SQVTM and CDR2 ANQGSEA. The CDR3 runs 14 residues. CDR3 in amino acids: CSVRQGTRTGELFF. The CDR3 nucleotides read TGCAGCGTTCGGCAGGGGACTCGCACCGGGGAGCTGTTTTTT.

This clonotype came up a few times. V and J are TRBV6-7 and TRBJ2-4; no definite D call. TRBV6-7 is given ORF status, its function remaining uncertain. Trimming removed 3 bases from V and 0 bases from J, with 12 bases in between. The CDR3 contains 16 residues. The CDR3 nucleotides read TGTGCCAGCAGTTATAGGACGGACCTAGCCAAAAACATTCAGTACTTC. Encoded protein: CASSYRTDLAKNIQYF.

J is TRBJ2-1 and V is TRBV7-9; 11 bases are shared with TRBD2. CDR1 SEHNR and CDR2 FQNEAQ come from the germline V gene (reference sequence). Trimming removed 5 bases from V and 3 bases from J; junction bases left unmatched: 6. This CDR3 region has 16 residues. In DNA, the CDR3 is TGTGCCAGCAGCCCCTCCGGGACTAGCGGCTACAATGAGCAGTTCTTC. This translates into CASSPSGTSGYNEQFF.

There are a few counts of this clonotype. This rearrangement joins TRBV11-2 to TRBJ2-5; 8 bases align to TRBD2. CDR3 length equals 16 residues. The germline V gene has CDR1 SGHAT and CDR2 FQNNGV. The V gene end was trimmed by 2 bases and the J gene end by 2 bases; junction bases not matched to a gene: 7. The CDR3 nucleotides are TGTGCCAGCAGCTTAATTGGCGGGGGGACTCAAGAGACCCAGTACTTC. It translates to CASSLIGGGTQETQYF.

The chain joins TRBV10-1 to TRBJ2-1; D not certain. This CDR3 region has 14 residues. Germline V gene lookup returns CDR1 WNHNN and CDR2 SYGVQD (reference sequence). Trimming shortened V by 8 bases and J by 7 bases, and 18 bases separated the two germline ends. In DNA form, the CDR3 reads TGCGCCAGCGAGTCCCCGGGCAGAGGAAATGAGCAGTTCTTC. Translation: CASESPGRGNEQFF.

In its sample, this clonotype was seen a few times. The chain carries TRBV7-2 and TRBJ2-1; 9 bases agree with TRBD2. The CDR3 length is 15 residues. V lost 3 bases and J lost 8; bases outside the gene matches: 8. Germline loops: CDR1 SGHTA, CDR2 FQGNSA. The CDR3 protein is CASSFSGSLQHEQFF. The CDR3 DNA reads as TGTGCCAGCAGCTTTAGCGGGAGTTTACAGCATGAGCAGTTCTTC.

This clonotype was recorded many times. The chain links TRBV2 to TRBJ2-7, with TRBD2 as a possible D gene (6 bases). CDR3 length: 15 amino acids. Between the trimmed V and J ends, which lost 3 bases and 6 bases, there was a span of 18 bases. In germline, CDR1 is SNHLY, CDR2 FYNNEI. The CDR3 spells CASSEEGAGSGEQYF. CDR3 DNA sequence: TGTGCCAGCAGTGAGGAGGGTGCAGGGTCGGGCGAGCAGTACTTC.

The chain combines TRBV5-1 with TRBJ1-1; tentative D call: TRBD1 (5 bases). The V end was cut by 2 bases, the J end by 6 bases, with 14 bases between. The CDR3 extends over 14 amino acids. Germline V lookup: CDR1 SGHRS, CDR2 YFSETQ. Here the CDR3 DNA reads TGCGCCAGCAGCTTAGGGGCTGGATTTGCTGAAGCTTTCTTT. Translating it yields CASSLGAGFAEAFF.

V is TRBV7-9 and J is TRBJ2-3, with 12 bases lining up with TRBD2. The CDR3 has 16 residues. V gave up 1 base and J gave up 3 bases; unmatched junction bases: 2. Germline lookup yields CDR1 SEHNR and CDR2 FQNEAQ (reference sequence). CDR3 nucleotide sequence: TGTGCCAGCAGCTTAGAGGGGACTAGCGGGACAGATACGCAGTATTTT. Amino acids: CASSLEGTSGTDTQYF.

The V call is TRBV20-1, the J call TRBJ2-3; D not certain. Trimming took 1 base from V and 3 from J, leaving 8 bases between them. The CDR3 covers 13 residues. Germline V lookup: CDR1 DFQATT, CDR2 SNEGSKA (reference sequence). The CDR3 sequence: CSARVGGTDTQYF. Written as DNA, the CDR3 is TGCAGTGCTAGAGTGGGTGGGACAGATACGCAGTATTTT.

This chain uses TRBV6-6 with TRBJ1-5; maybe TRBD1 (6 bases). The CDR3 contains 14 residues. The V end lost 2 bases, the J end lost 8 bases, and 13 bases lay between the germline ends. The germline V gene encodes CDR1 MNHNY and CDR2 SVGAGI (reference sequence). CDR3 amino acids: CASSYAPRGEPQHF. In DNA, the CDR3 is TGTGCCAGCAGTTACGCCCCCAGGGGAGAGCCCCAGCATTTT.

This clonotype showed up just a few times. The chain employs TRBV5-6 and TRBJ2-7, with 7 bases identical to TRBD2. The CDR3 contains 14 residues. CDR1 and CDR2 (germline): SGHDT, YYEEEE. Trimming cost V 4 bases and J 3 bases; bases outside gene matches: 7. CDR3 amino acids: CASSPGGRDYEQYF. The CDR3 DNA reads TGTGCCAGCAGCCCGGGAGGCAGGGACTACGAGCAGTACTTC.

This clonotype was counted only a few times. The chain recombines TRBV20-1 with TRBJ1-2; D is possibly TRBD1 (5 bases). V lost 2 bases and J lost 2, with 12 bases in between. The germline V gene has CDR1 DFQATT and CDR2 SNEGSKA (reference sequence). The CDR3 runs 14 residues. The CDR3 loop reads CSARRGGANYGYTF. CDR3 sequence (DNA): TGCAGTGCTAGAAGAGGAGGGGCGAACTATGGCTACACCTTC.

This clonotype has at least ten counts. The genes are TRBV6-1 and TRBJ2-1; 7 bases align to TRBD2. Germline CDR1 reads MNHNS; CDR2 reads SASEGT. After removal of 5 bases from V and 3 bases from J, the junction contained 4 bases not matched to a gene. This CDR3 contains 14 residues. The CDR3 here is CASSSGGDYNEQFF. CDR3 coding DNA: TGTGCCAGCAGTAGTGGGGGGGACTACAATGAGCAGTTCTTC.